These 15 T cell receptor beta chains were sequenced from one sample in a study of OX40 agonist ivuxolimab in advanced cancers. Here immunoSEQ multiplex PCR was the method, and the copy in TCRdb shows in-frame clones only, minus some. The table lists 70,000 to 90,000 clones, roughly 80% of them singletons, with 5% in the top ten. This specimen was CD4+ or CD8+ T cells sorted from blood, taken in a trial of the OX40 agonist ivuxolimab. These receptor sequences come from an adult with an advanced solid tumor such as melanoma, head and neck, liver or kidney cancer.

This clone was counted a single time. The chain employs TRBV18 and TRBJ2-1; 8 bases are a match to TRBD2. Trimming at V came to 0 bases and at J to 9 bases, leaving 13 bases not matched to a gene. Per germline, CDR1 KGHSH and CDR2 LQKENI. This CDR3 spans 17 amino acids. The CDR3 loop reads CASSPPSFGTSGGEQFF. DNA for the CDR3: TGTGCCAGCTCACCACCTAGTTTCGGGACTAGTGGCGGTGAGCAGTTCTTC.

The chain links TRBV29-1 to TRBJ1-2, with 7 bases aligning to TRBD1. The CDR3 loop spans 12 amino acids. With 0 bases clipped from V and 7 bases from J, the junction kept 2 bases outside the gene matches. Germline CDR1 and CDR2: SQVTM and ANQGSEA. The CDR3 loop reads CSVEDSGGGYTF. CDR3 nucleotides: TGCAGCGTTGAAGATTCAGGGGGTGGCTACACCTTC.

The V gene is TRBV18, the J gene TRBJ2-5, with D unclear. The CDR3 is 16 residues long. Germline CDR1 KGHSH, CDR2 LQKENI. V lost 2 bases and J lost 4, with 17 bases in between. The DNA for the CDR3 is TGTGCCAGCTCACCAACATCCGGTCGATCTGGAGAGACCCAGTACTTC. Protein: CASSPTSGRSGETQYF.

The V gene is TRBV11-2, the J gene TRBJ2-2, with D tentatively TRBD1 (5 bases). The germline V gene has CDR1 SGHAT and CDR2 FQNNGV. The V end lost 4 bases, the J end lost 6 bases, and 12 bases lay between the germline ends. The CDR3 spans 14 residues. In nucleotides, the CDR3 is TGTGCCAGCAGCTCCGCCTGGGGCTCCGGGGAGCTGTTTTTT. Its translation is CASSSAWGSGELFF.

The rearrangement uses TRBV6-5 and TRBJ1-2; D may be TRBD1 (6 bases). The CDR3 extends over 13 amino acids. The germline V gene has CDR1 MNHEY and CDR2 SVGAGI. Trimming pared 6 bases from V and 0 bases from J, leaving 8 bases between. CDR3 residues: CASRDSSNYGYTF. The CDR3, as DNA: TGTGCCAGCAGGGACAGCTCTAACTATGGCTACACCTTC.

This clone appeared once. The J gene is TRBJ2-5, the V gene TRBV7-3; D might be TRBD2 (6 bases). The ends were cut back, 1 base at V and 4 bases at J, with 7 bases in the middle. Germline CDR1 is SGHTA and CDR2 is FQGTGA. This CDR3 is built from 13 residues. CDR3 sequence: CASSLSGVETQYF. CDR3 bases: TGTGCCAGCAGCTTAAGCGGGGTAGAGACCCAGTACTTC.

The chain recombines TRBV2 with TRBJ1-2; D is unresolved. Trimming pared 2 bases from V and 2 bases from J, leaving 3 bases between. This CDR3 spans 12 amino acids. Germline V gives CDR1 SNHLY, CDR2 FYNNEI. This chain's CDR3 is CASSERNYGYTF. CDR3 in DNA: TGTGCCAGCAGTGAACGGAACTATGGCTACACCTTC. Complete variable domain (other parts from reference TRBV2 and TRBJ1-2): EPEVTQTPSHQVTQMGQEVILRCVPISNHLYFYWYRQILGQKVEFLVSFYNNEISEKSEIFDDQFSVERPDGSNFTLKIRSTKLEDSAMYFCASSERNYGYTFGSGTRLTVV.

The chain combines TRBV4-1 with TRBJ1-4, with a weak D call TRBD1 (5 bases). Germline loops: CDR1 MGHRA, CDR2 YSYEKL. V was pared by 4 bases and J by 4 bases, with 19 bases between. CDR3 length equals 17 residues. This chain's CDR3 is CASSPRGLINLNEKLFF. The CDR3, as DNA: TGCGCCAGCAGCCCCCGGGGCCTAATAAACCTTAATGAAAAACTGTTTTTT.

The CDR3 loop reads CASSLAGLTQPQHF. In nucleotides, the CDR3 is TGCGCCAGCAGCTTGGCTGGGCTGACTCAGCCCCAGCATTTT. The rearrangement joins TRBV5-1 to TRBJ1-5; D is undetermined. The V gene's germline CDR1 is SGHRS and CDR2 YFSETQ. Trimming stripped 0 bases from V and 6 bases from J, with 10 bases between. The CDR3 extends over 14 amino acids. The variable domain in full, completed from reference TRBV5-1 and TRBJ1-5, reads KAGVTQTPRYLIKTRGQQVTLSCSPISGHRSVSWYQQTPGQGLQFLFEYFSETQRNKGNFPGRFSGRQFSNSRSEMNVSTLELGDSALYLCASSLAGLTQPQHFGDGTRLSIL.

The rearrangement uses TRBV4-2 and TRBJ1-2; D is unclear. Germline values: CDR1 LGHNA, CDR2 YNFKEQ. The V gene lost 0 bases and the J gene lost 2 bases, with 7 bases spanning the gap. The CDR3 runs to 14 residues. CDR3 nucleotide sequence: TGTGCCAGCAGCCAAGAGGTGGGAAACTATGGCTACACCTTC. It yields the protein CASSQEVGNYGYTF.

The V and J genes are TRBV15 and TRBJ2-5, with TRBD2 identical over 8 bases. CDR1 and CDR2 from the germline V gene are LNHNV and YYDKDF (reference sequence). Trimming cost V 0 bases and J 7 bases; bases outside gene matches: 13. The CDR3 covers 17 residues. Here the CDR3 reads CATSRDRGSGDGGTQYF. The CDR3 DNA reads as TGTGCCACCAGCAGAGATCGAGGTAGCGGGGACGGAGGGACCCAGTACTTC.

V and J are TRBV7-2 and TRBJ2-3; 10 bases agree with TRBD2. The CDR3 is made up of 17 amino acids. Losses at the gene ends were 3 bases for V and 0 bases for J; bases not matched to a gene: 6. Germline assignment: CDR1 SGHTA and CDR2 FQGNSA. The CDR3 reads CASSLVLAGTSTDTQYF. In DNA, the CDR3 is TGTGCCAGCAGCTTGGTACTAGCGGGGACTAGCACAGATACGCAGTATTTT.

The CDR3 protein is CASSLVQGVGYGYTF. CDR3 nucleotide sequence: TGTGCCAGCAGCTTAGTTCAGGGGGTCGGCTATGGCTACACCTTC. The chain employs TRBV7-2 and TRBJ1-2, with 7 bases matching TRBD1. V lost 1 base to trimming and J lost 4 bases; unmatched junction nucleotides: 6. CDR1 SGHTA and CDR2 FQGNSA come from the germline V gene. This CDR3 has 15 residues.

The chain combines TRBV12-2 with TRBJ1-1; no DNA check was done on the table's D call, TRBD1. TRBV12-2 represents a pseudogene. CDR3 length: 15 amino acids. CDR3 DNA: TGTGCAAGTCGCTTATTATCACAGAGAAACACTGAAGCTTTCTTT. Its translation is CASRLLSQRNTEAFF.

The V call is TRBV29-1, the J call TRBJ1-4; no clear D. Germline V gives CDR1 SQVTM, CDR2 ANQGSEA. The CDR3 sequence is 16 residues long. V was clipped by 4 bases and J by 11 bases, with 26 bases between them. The CDR3 DNA is TGCAGCGTTGTTTTTGGGGAAAAGTCTAAGTCTGAGAAACTGTTTTTT. Translated, it gives CSVVFGEKSKSEKLFF.